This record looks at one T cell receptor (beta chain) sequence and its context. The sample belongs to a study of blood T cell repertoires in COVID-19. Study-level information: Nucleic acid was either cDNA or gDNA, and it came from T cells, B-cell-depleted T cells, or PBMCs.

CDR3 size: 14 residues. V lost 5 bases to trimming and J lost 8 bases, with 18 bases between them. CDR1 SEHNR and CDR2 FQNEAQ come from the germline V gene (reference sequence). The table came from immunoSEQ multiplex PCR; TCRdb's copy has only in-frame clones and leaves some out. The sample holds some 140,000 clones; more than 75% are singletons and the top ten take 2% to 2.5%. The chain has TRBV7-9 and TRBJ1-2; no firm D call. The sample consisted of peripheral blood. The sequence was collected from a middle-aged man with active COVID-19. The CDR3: CASSLDPPLIGYTF. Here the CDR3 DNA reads TGTGCCAGCAGCCTAGACCCCCCCCTAATAGGCTACACCTTC. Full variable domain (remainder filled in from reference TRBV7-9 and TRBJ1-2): DTGVSQNPRHKITKRGQNVTFRCDPISEHNRLYWYRQTLGQGPEFLTYFQNEAQLEKSRLLSDRFSAERPKGSFSTLEIQRTEQGDSAMYLCASSLDPPLIGYTFGSGTRLTVV.